The source of this T cell receptor beta chain is a study of cytomegalovirus exposure and HLA in healthy donors. Whole-study context: Earlier, about 179 million T cells were analyzed, and around 100 million unique TCR beta sequences were found among them. Whole-study findings and limits: Clonal expansion, a later analysis showed, was greater in HLA-associated TCR beta chains than in equally common others. A missense DCLRE1C variant was associated with V- and J-gene trimming of TCR beta chains in a later analysis, and an independent cohort replicated the association.

This CDR3 region has 18 residues. Trimming cost V 0 bases and J 7 bases; bases outside gene matches: 10. Germline values: CDR1 ENHRY, CDR2 SYGVKD. Remarks on this clone: Antigen unknown.

The PCR had 60 Vbeta and 13 Jbeta primers. This table comes from immunoSEQ multiplex PCR, and its TCRdb copy is limited to in-frame clones, with some not included. The table shows around 190,000 clones, with more than 75% occurring only once. This receptor was identified in a young woman in good health and CMV-seronegative. The chain carries TRBV10-3 and TRBJ2-5, with 14 bases matching TRBD2. The sequenced sample consisted of PBMCs. CDR3 region: CAISESAGTSGSFGTQYF. CDR3 bases: TGTGCCATCAGTGAGTCTGCTGGGACTAGCGGGAGTTTTGGGACCCAGTACTTC.